This section outlines one TCR beta chain sequence together with its context. RNA, at about 0.45 to 1 ug, was reverse transcribed with random hexamers. An immunoSEQ multiplex PCR amplified TCR beta CDR3 over 54 Vbeta and 13 Jbeta. In TCRdb, the immunoSEQ multiplex PCR reads were re-called with MiXCR into one record per CDR3 protein. The sample lists about 280,000 distinct CDR3 sequences, about 85% occurring once. This sample was included in a study of CD8 T cells in Susac syndrome. Sequencing used CD8+ T cells from PBMCs. The origin of this receptor is a human donor with multiple sclerosis.

This chain's CDR3 is CARLLAGSCTDTQYF. The CDR3 region has the DNA TGTGCCAGACTACTAGCGGGGAGTTGCACAGATACGCAGTATTTT. The rearrangement uses TRBV3-1 and TRBJ2-3; 10 bases are a match to TRBD2. The CDR3 is 15 residues long. V lost 9 bases, J lost 1 base, and 7 bases stayed unmatched. CDR1 is LGHDT, CDR2 YNNKEL, per germline (reference sequence).